These T cell receptor beta chains were read from a single sample in a study of T cell responses to AZD1222 COVID-19 vaccine. The protocol was immunoSEQ multiplex PCR, while the TCRdb copy is restricted to in-frame clones and leaves out a portion. The repertoire consists of roughly 100,000 clones, with approximately 88% occurring once and the leading ten covering 20%. The material sequenced was peripheral blood, taken on day 0 of AZD1222 vaccination. The source of these receptors is an adult in good health. Both conserved end residues are part of each CDR3. Fields, in order: clone size, V gene, J gene, D gene, CDR3 DNA, CDR3 protein. A D gene is named only where the DNA matches it firmly. Size is omitted from some rows. Given values are once, few, many or a class for expanded clones.

-	TRBV18	TRBJ1-5	-	TGTGCCAGCTCACCAGGCCGGGATCAGCCCCAGCATTTT	CASSPGRDQPQHF
-	TRBV9	TRBJ1-3	-	TGTGCCAGCAGCGTAGAATCGGGCCCGCCGGGAAACACCATATATTTT	CASSVESGPPGNTIYF
-	TRBV27	TRBJ1-5	-	TGTGCCAGCAGTTTACAGGGACCAAAGCCCCAGCATTTT	CASSLQGPKPQHF
-	TRBV29-1	TRBJ1-5	TRBD1	TGCAGCGTCAGACAGGGGGCGCAGCCCCAGCATTTT	CSVRQGAQPQHF
-	TRBV28	TRBJ1-2	-	TGTGCCAGCAGCCGAGGGAGGTCTTGGGGCTACACCTTC	CASSRGRSWGYTF
-	TRBV28	TRBJ1-2	-	TGTGCCAGCAGGTTATTAACAGGGAGCTATGGCTACACCTTC	CASRLLTGSYGYTF
-	TRBV11-2	TRBJ1-1	-	TGTGCCAGCAGCTTACAGGGTTCGGTTTACACTGAAGCTTTCTTT	CASSLQGSVYTEAFF
-	TRBV6-5	TRBJ2-7	-	TGTGCCAGCAGTTACTCAGACCCAGCTTCCTACGAGCAGTACTTC	CASSYSDPASYEQYF
-	TRBV19	TRBJ2-7	TRBD2	TGTGCCAGTAGTGTTCAACTAGCGGGAGAAAGGAAGCAGTACTTC	CASSVQLAGERKQYF
-	TRBV11-3	TRBJ1-1	-	TGTGCCAGCAAGGAGGGCCCGAACACTGAAGCTTTCTTT	CASKEGPNTEAFF
-	TRBV7-2	TRBJ2-7	TRBD1	TGTGCCAGCAGAAGCCCGGGACAGGGGTCGTACGAGCAGTACTTC	CASRSPGQGSYEQYF
-	TRBV5-5	TRBJ1-5	-	TGTGCCAGCAGCTTGGCACGTCAGGGGCCCCGTCAGCCCCAGCATTTT	CASSLARQGPRQPQHF
once	TRBV30	TRBJ1-1	-	TGTGCCTGGACCCACAGGGTTACTGAAGCTTTCTTT	CAWTHRVTEAFF
-	TRBV2	TRBJ2-1	-	TGTGCCAGCAGTCCCCCTAGGTCGCAGCAGTTCTTC	CASSPPRSQQFF
-	TRBV4-1	TRBJ2-1	TRBD2	TGCGCCAGCAGCCAAGAGGCAGGGGTCCCTAGCGGGTCTCCATACAATGAGCAGTTCTTC	CASSQEAGVPSGSPYNEQFF
once	TRBV7-2	TRBJ2-5	-	TGTGCCAGCAGCCCTCCCGGACAGCCCGGAGAGACCCAGTACTTC	CASSPPGQPGETQYF
few	TRBV7-3	TRBJ1-2	-	TGTGCCAGCAGCTTAGGTCCGACAGCCGATGGCTACACCTTC	CASSLGPTADGYTF
-	TRBV15	TRBJ1-2	-	TGTGCCACCAGCAGAGAAACAGGGACCAACTATGGCTACACCTTC	CATSRETGTNYGYTF
-	TRBV10-1	TRBJ2-3	TRBD2	TGCGCCAGCAGTAGCGGGAGCATAGATACGCAGTATTTT	CASSSGSIDTQYF
-	TRBV19	TRBJ1-4	-	TGTGCCAGTAGTCCTATACAGGTTCACAATGAAAAACTGTTTTTT	CASSPIQVHNEKLFF
-	TRBV3-1/TRBV3-2	TRBJ2-5	TRBD2	TGTGCCAGCAGCCAAGAACGGCTAGCGGGAGGTTTGGAGACCCAGTACTTC	CASSQERLAGGLETQYF
-	TRBV3-1/TRBV3-2	TRBJ1-1	-	TGTGCCAGCAGCCCCTTCATCATGAACACTGAAGCTTTCTTT	CASSPFIMNTEAFF
-	TRBV30	TRBJ1-5	-	TGTGCCTGGAGTTTCGGGGGCTCGAGCAATCAGCCCCAGCATTTT	CAWSFGGSSNQPQHF
-	TRBV27	TRBJ1-6	TRBD1	TGTGCCAGCAGTATCCGCTCGACAGGGGCCGTGGGTTCACCCCTCCACTTT	CASSIRSTGAVGSPLHF
-	TRBV6-5	TRBJ2-7	-	TGTGCCAGCAGTTACTCGAGTTCGGGGTCCTACGAGCAGTACTTC	CASSYSSSGSYEQYF
-	TRBV3-1/TRBV3-2	TRBJ1-1	TRBD1	TGTGCCAGCGGTTTCGGACAGGGATTGACTTTCTTT	CASGFGQGLTFF
-	TRBV21-1	TRBJ1-2	-	TGTGCCAGCAGCAAGAACAGGACTAGCAGCACCTTC	CASSKNRTSSTF
-	TRBV9	TRBJ2-5	-	TGTGCCAGCAGCCCCCGACAGATTCAAGAGACCCAGTACTTC	CASSPRQIQETQYF
-	TRBV27	TRBJ1-4	TRBD1	TGTGCCAGCAGTACAGCACAGGGGGCGAGAGCAACTAATGAAAAACTGTTTTTT	CASSTAQGARATNEKLFF
-	TRBV29-1	TRBJ1-2	TRBD1	TGCAGCGGATCTCACAGGGGGAACTATGGCTACACCTTC	CSGSHRGNYGYTF
-	TRBV9	TRBJ1-4	-	TGTGCCAGCAGCGTAGGGCCTGCCGGGGCAACAACTAATGAAAAACTGTTTTTT	CASSVGPAGATTNEKLFF
-	TRBV7-2	TRBJ2-2	-	TGTGCCAGCAGCTTAGATGCGAACACCGGGGAGCTGTTTTTT	CASSLDANTGELFF
-	TRBV5-1	TRBJ2-6	TRBD1	TGCGCCAGCAGCCCTCCGACAGGGGGACCCAAAACTGGGGCCAACGTCCTGACTTTC	CASSPPTGGPKTGANVLTF
-	TRBV5-6	TRBJ2-2	TRBD2	TGTGCCAGCAGCTTGGGGTTAGCGGGGTACACCGGGGAGCTGTTTTTT	CASSLGLAGYTGELFF
-	TRBV18	TRBJ1-2	TRBD1	TGTGCCAGCTCACCGCCGGGACAGCGCCTCTATGGCTACACCTTC	CASSPPGQRLYGYTF
-	TRBV2	TRBJ2-1	TRBD2	TGTGCCAGCAGTTCGACTAGCGGGTATGATGAGCAGTTCTTC	CASSSTSGYDEQFF
-	TRBV19	TRBJ1-5	TRBD1	TGTGCCAGTAGGGGACAGGGGCTACCAAGTCAGCCCCAGCATTTT	CASRGQGLPSQPQHF
-	TRBV2	TRBJ1-5	TRBD1	TGTGCCAGCACCAAGGGGGCAGGCAATCAGCCCCAGCATTTT	CASTKGAGNQPQHF
-	TRBV5-1	TRBJ2-2	-	TGCGCCAGCAGCCAGGGAGGTACCGGGGAGCTGTTTTTT	CASSQGGTGELFF
-	TRBV11-2	TRBJ1-3	-	TGTGCCAGCACCCCCTTGGACACCATATATTTT	CASTPLDTIYF
-	TRBV9	TRBJ2-2	TRBD1	TGTGCCAGCAGCATGGGACAGGGGACCGGGGAGCTGTTTTTT	CASSMGQGTGELFF
once	TRBV28	TRBJ1-3	-	TGTGCCAGCAGTTCACCTGCAGGGGGAAACACCATATATTTT	CASSSPAGGNTIYF
-	TRBV11-2	TRBJ1-6	-	TGTGCCAGCAGCTTAGAGGGGGGCGGTAATTCACCCCTCCACTTT	CASSLEGGGNSPLHF
-	TRBV7-2	TRBJ1-2	-	TGTGCCAGCAGCTTAGCGGGGGGGAGCGGAGGCTACACCTTC	CASSLAGGSGGYTF
-	TRBV7-2	TRBJ1-2	-	TGTGCCAGCAGTAGGGGTGGAACCTCTATTAACTATGGCTACACCTTC	CASSRGGTSINYGYTF
few	TRBV5-1	TRBJ2-1	TRBD2	TGCGCCAGCAGCAAAATAGCGGGGGCGAACAATGAGCAGTTCTTC	CASSKIAGANNEQFF
-	TRBV25-1	TRBJ2-5	TRBD2	TGTGCCAGCAGTGTGGGAGGGGCCGGGGAGACCCAGTACTTC	CASSVGGAGETQYF
-	TRBV7-2	TRBJ2-7	-	TGTGCCAGCAGCCCGTTCAACTCCTACGAGCAGTACTTC	CASSPFNSYEQYF
-	TRBV2	TRBJ2-7	-	TGTGCCAGCAGGACGGGACACGGATCGGGCCTGGAGCAGTACTTC	CASRTGHGSGLEQYF
-	TRBV28	TRBJ2-7	TRBD2	TGTGCCAGCAGCGGGACTAGCGGCTCCTACGAGCAGTACTTC	CASSGTSGSYEQYF
-	TRBV11-2	TRBJ2-7	TRBD1	TGTGCCAGCAGCCACGGACAGGGGGCAAGGGAGCAGTACTTC	CASSHGQGAREQYF
-	TRBV6-5	TRBJ1-1	-	TGTGCCAGCAGTTACTCTGGGGGGCCCGTAAACACTGAAGCTTTCTTT	CASSYSGGPVNTEAFF
-	TRBV7-8	TRBJ2-1	TRBD2	TGTGCCAGCAGCTTAATTGTCCTAGCGGGATTGAATGAGCAGTTCTTC	CASSLIVLAGLNEQFF
-	TRBV19	TRBJ2-2	-	TGTGCCAGTAGTGTCGGGGGCACCGGGGAGCTGTTTTTT	CASSVGGTGELFF
-	TRBV11-2	TRBJ1-4	TRBD1	TGTGCCAGCAGCATTGACAGGGGAGGAAAACTGTTTTTT	CASSIDRGGKLFF